Listed below are T cell receptor beta chains from one sample, sequenced in a study of glioma-infiltrating T cells after dendritic cell vaccination. TCRdb's copy holds only in-frame clones and misses some; the assay was immunoSEQ multiplex PCR. The sample shows 85,000 to 100,000 clones, 80% of them seen only once. The specimen was blood, collected after dendritic cell vaccination. The receptors were gathered from a human donor with glioblastoma. Each CDR3 is given with its conserved first and last residue. A D gene is named only where the DNA matches it firmly. Where a row states a size, it is once, few, many or the class of an expanded clone; other rows omit it.

j_gene: TRBJ2-7; abundance: .; d_gene: TRBD2; v_gene: TRBV30; CDR3aa: CAWSVAGGTYEQYF; CDR3nt: TGTGCCTGGAGTGTAGCGGGAGGGACATACGAGCAGTACTTC
j_gene: TRBJ1-2; abundance: .; d_gene: .; v_gene: TRBV5-1; CDR3aa: CASSYIQGNGYTF; CDR3nt: TGCGCCAGCAGCTACATTCAGGGGAACGGCTACACCTTC
j_gene: TRBJ2-1; abundance: .; d_gene: TRBD2; v_gene: TRBV27; CDR3aa: CASSLRRTSGLNPDQFF; CDR3nt: TGTGCCAGCAGTCTACGTCGCACTAGCGGTCTCAACCCTGACCAGTTCTTC
j_gene: TRBJ1-5; abundance: .; d_gene: TRBD1; v_gene: TRBV28; CDR3aa: CASSFGQGYSNQPQHF; CDR3nt: TGTGCCAGCAGTTTTGGACAGGGTTATAGCAATCAGCCCCAGCATTTT
j_gene: TRBJ1-5; abundance: .; d_gene: .; v_gene: TRBV6-1; CDR3aa: CASSVAGDQPQHF; CDR3nt: TGTGCCAGCAGTGTCGCAGGGGATCAGCCCCAGCATTTT
j_gene: TRBJ2-4; abundance: .; d_gene: TRBD1; v_gene: TRBV15; CDR3aa: CATSRRGPGENIQYF; CDR3nt: TGTGCCACCAGCAGAAGGGGGCCGGGCGAAAACATTCAGTACTTC
j_gene: TRBJ2-1; abundance: .; d_gene: TRBD1; v_gene: TRBV10-3; CDR3aa: CAISESVARGGDEQFF; CDR3nt: TGTGCCATCAGTGAGTCGGTGGCGCGAGGGGGCGATGAGCAGTTCTTC
j_gene: TRBJ2-3; abundance: .; d_gene: TRBD2; v_gene: TRBV14; CDR3aa: CASSQLLRLAGDGSRDTQYF; CDR3nt: TGTGCCAGCAGCCAGTTGCTTCGACTAGCGGGAGATGGATCTCGGGATACGCAGTATTTT
j_gene: TRBJ1-1; abundance: .; d_gene: TRBD1; v_gene: TRBV5-4; CDR3aa: CASSLPGGSMNTEAFF; CDR3nt: TGTGCCAGCAGCTTGCCAGGGGGGAGTATGAACACTGAAGCTTTCTTT
j_gene: TRBJ2-3; abundance: once; d_gene: .; v_gene: TRBV30; CDR3aa: CAWNRALTDTQYF; CDR3nt: TGTGCCTGGAATAGAGCACTCACGGATACGCAGTATTTT
j_gene: TRBJ1-2; abundance: .; d_gene: TRBD1; v_gene: TRBV4-1; CDR3aa: CASSRQTGQSYGYTF; CDR3nt: TGCGCCAGCAGCCGACAGACAGGGCAGAGCTATGGCTACACCTTC
j_gene: TRBJ2-1; abundance: few; d_gene: TRBD2; v_gene: TRBV30; CDR3aa: CAWKLAGGGEQFF; CDR3nt: TGTGCCTGGAAACTAGCGGGAGGGGGTGAGCAGTTCTTC
j_gene: TRBJ2-7; abundance: .; d_gene: .; v_gene: TRBV28; CDR3aa: CASSPVLLPGYEQYF; CDR3nt: TGTGCCAGCAGTCCAGTCCTCTTACCCGGGTACGAGCAGTACTTC